The 7 T cell receptor beta chains reported below all come from one sample, sequenced in a study of naive and memory T cell subsets. Two oligonucleotides, mixed equimolar, formed the beta constant-region primer covering TRBC1 and TRBC2. TCRdb recomputed calls from the UMI-ligation and nested PCR reads with MiXCR, one row per CDR3 protein. The sample carries some 150,000 distinct CDR3 sequences, about 15% recorded once. The specimen sequenced was naive CD4+ T cells from blood. These receptors all come from a human donor in good health.

This clonotype has a handful of counts. The chain recombines TRBV24-1 with TRBJ2-2; D ambiguous. The CDR3 runs 13 residues. CDR1 and CDR2 from the germline V gene are KGHDR and SFDVKD. V gave up 7 bases and J gave up 4 bases, with 9 bases separating them. The CDR3 is CATRNVGTGELFF. The DNA for the CDR3 is TGTGCCACCAGGAACGTAGGCACCGGGGAGCTGTTTTTT.

This clonotype has just a few counts. This sequence joins TRBV3-1 and TRBJ2-3; D unclear. In germline, CDR1 is LGHDT, CDR2 YNNKEL (reference sequence). Trimming took 0 bases from V and 3 from J, leaving 7 bases between them. This CDR3 is 14 amino acids long. The CDR3 DNA sequence: TGTGCCAGCAGCCAAGATCTGCTGACAGATACGCAGTATTTT. This encodes CASSQDLLTDTQYF.

The rearrangement joins TRBV10-3 to TRBJ2-1; tentative D call: TRBD2 (5 bases). The germline CDR1 and CDR2 sequences are ENHRY and SYGVKD. Trimming shortened V by 6 bases and J by 5 bases, and 17 bases separated the two germline ends. The CDR3 length is 15 residues. For the CDR3, the DNA is TGTGCCATCAGGAACTTAGGGAGAACGGACAATGAGCAGTTCTTC. Its translation: CAIRNLGRTDNEQFF.

This clonotype was observed a single time. As DNA, the CDR3 is TGTGCTAGTGGTTTGGTACTGGGACTATCGAGCTCCTACGAGCAGTACTTC. It codes for CASGLVLGLSSSYEQYF. The chain has TRBV12-5 and TRBJ2-7, with TRBD2 matching 7 bases. CDR1 and CDR2 (germline): LGHNT, FRNRAP. The length of the CDR3 is 17 residues. J was trimmed by 0 bases and V by 0 bases; bases with no gene match: 8.

This chain joins TRBV19 and TRBJ2-1, with 8 bases aligning to TRBD1. With V trimmed by 2 bases and J by 7 bases, 4 bases remained unmatched. The CDR3 is 14 amino acids. Per the germline V gene, CDR1 is LNHDA and CDR2 is SQIVND (reference sequence). The CDR3 protein is CASSIQGARNEQFF. CDR3 DNA sequence: TGTGCCAGTAGTATACAGGGGGCTCGTAATGAGCAGTTCTTC.

This clonotype has a handful of counts. The V and J genes are TRBV5-4 and TRBJ2-1, with a weak D call TRBD2 (6 bases). Germline V gene lookup returns CDR1 SGHNT and CDR2 YYREEE (reference sequence). This CDR3 has 13 residues. V shed 5 bases and J shed 2 bases, with 8 bases lying between them. The CDR3, as DNA: TGTGCCAGCAGTCGGACTACCTACAATGAGCAGTTCTTC. Translated: CASSRTTYNEQFF.

A few counts support this clonotype. The CDR3 region is CASSPISGRGSGANVLTF. CDR3 nucleotides: TGTGCCAGCAGCCCTATTAGCGGGAGGGGCTCTGGGGCCAACGTCCTGACTTTC. The J gene is TRBJ2-6, the V gene TRBV7-9; 11 bases match TRBD2. The CDR3 covers 18 residues. From germline, CDR1 is SEHNR and CDR2 FQNEAQ (reference sequence). Losses at the gene ends were 5 bases for V and 0 bases for J; bases not matched to a gene: 6. The full variable domain, rest sourced from reference TRBV7-9 and TRBJ2-6, is DTGVSQNPRHKITKRGQNVTFRCDPISEHNRLYWYRQTLGQGPEFLTYFQNEAQLEKSRLLSDRFSAERPKGSFSTLEIQRTEQGDSAMYLCASSPISGRGSGANVLTFGAGSRLTVL.